This TCR beta chain emerged from a study of cytomegalovirus exposure and HLA in healthy donors. A note on this clone: Its matching antigen is unknown.

Primers included in the PCR were 60 Vbeta and 13 Jbeta primers. Profiling relied on immunoSEQ multiplex PCR, and the TCRdb table lists in-frame clones only, not all of them. Altogether under 130,000 clones are present, around 76% being singletons, with the ten largest covering 10%. Per the germline V gene, CDR1 is LNHDA and CDR2 is SQIVND (reference sequence). The CDR3 totals 12 residues. Trimming stripped 7 bases from V and 6 bases from J, with 10 bases between. Whole-study findings and limits: A classifier reportedly called cytomegalovirus status with high sensitivity and specificity. The study carried out a later analysis of TCR beta sequences. It associated some 18,000 of them with specific HLA alleles at a false discovery rate of 0.05. Productive status was seen about 87% or about 30% of the time for most TCR beta V segments in an earlier analysis.

Sequencing was performed on PBMCs. The chain links TRBV19 to TRBJ2-1; D is perhaps TRBD1 (6 bases). The clonotype comes from a woman under 30 in good health and CMV-seropositive. This CDR3 reads CASTTGINEQFF. In nucleotides, the CDR3 is TGTGCCAGTACTACAGGGATCAATGAGCAGTTCTTC.